Listed here is a single T cell receptor (beta chain). This sample is part of a study of graft-versus-host responses after intestinal transplantation. CDR1 is ENHRY, CDR2 SYGVKD, per germline. V was pared by 10 bases and J by 2 bases, with 10 bases of the junction left unmatched. The CDR3 length is 16 residues. Using immunoSEQ multiplex PCR, the repertoire was profiled, and TCRdb retains in-frame clones only, with some absent. In the table there are about 54,000 clones, about 89% of which are singletons. The receptor was derived from a human patient who received an intestinal transplant, so some T cells may come from the graft donor. Sequencing was performed on PBMCs, taken nearly 670 days after intestinal transplant. V usage is TRBV10-3 and J usage is TRBJ2-5; 13 nucleotides align to TRBD2. Here the CDR3 DNA reads TGTGCCACCCGAGGAGGGACTAGCGGGGTTCAAGAGACCCAGTACTTC. Protein sequence: CATRGGTSGVQETQYF.